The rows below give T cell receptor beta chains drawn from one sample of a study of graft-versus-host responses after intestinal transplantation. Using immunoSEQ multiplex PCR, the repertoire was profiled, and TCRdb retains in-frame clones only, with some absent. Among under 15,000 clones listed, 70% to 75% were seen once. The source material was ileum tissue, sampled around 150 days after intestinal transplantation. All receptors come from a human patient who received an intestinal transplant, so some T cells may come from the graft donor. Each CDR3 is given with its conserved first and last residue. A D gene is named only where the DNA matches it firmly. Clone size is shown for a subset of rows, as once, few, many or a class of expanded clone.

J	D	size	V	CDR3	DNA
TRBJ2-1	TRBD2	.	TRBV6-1	CASSEWTSGGNNEQFF	TGTGCCAGCAGTGAATGGACTAGCGGGGGGAACAATGAGCAGTTCTTC
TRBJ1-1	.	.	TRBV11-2	CASSATGTYTEAFF	TGTGCCAGCAGCGCCACAGGGACCTACACTGAAGCTTTCTTT
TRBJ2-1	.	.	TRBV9	CASSVGGLFPYNEQFF	TGTGCCAGCAGCGTAGGCGGGCTTTTCCCCTACAATGAGCAGTTCTTC
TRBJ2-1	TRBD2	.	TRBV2	CARASLAGGVNEQFF	TGTGCCAGAGCCTCACTAGCGGGGGGGGTCAATGAGCAGTTCTTC
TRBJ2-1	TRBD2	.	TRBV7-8	CASSPPGLEFQEQFF	TGTGCCAGCAGCCCTCCGGGACTAGAGTTTCAGGAGCAGTTCTTC
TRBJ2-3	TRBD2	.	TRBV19	CATRGLATTNTQYF	TGTGCCACGAGGGGACTAGCAACCACCAATACGCAGTATTTT
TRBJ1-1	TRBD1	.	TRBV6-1	CASSGRTGGNTEAFF	TGTGCCAGCAGTGGTCGGACAGGGGGGAACACTGAAGCTTTCTTT
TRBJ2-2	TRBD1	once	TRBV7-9	CASSDPWRGQVNTGELFF	TGTGCCAGCAGCGACCCCTGGCGGGGACAGGTGAACACCGGGGAGCTGTTTTTT
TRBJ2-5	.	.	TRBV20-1	CSAPPGGDF	TGCAGTGCTCCCCCAGGTGGTGACTTC
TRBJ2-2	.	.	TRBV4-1	CASSHQNTGELFF	TGCGCCAGCAGCCATCAGAACACCGGGGAGCTGTTTTTT
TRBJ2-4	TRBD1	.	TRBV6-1	CASSEGGDRGGKNIQYF	TGTGCCAGCAGTGAAGGGGGGGACAGGGGGGGCAAAAACATTCAGTACTTC
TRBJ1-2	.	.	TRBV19	CASNLRVDGYGYTF	TGTGCCAGTAATCTCAGGGTGGACGGCTATGGCTACACCTTC
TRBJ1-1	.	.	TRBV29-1	CSGGGMNTEAFF	TGCAGCGGGGGGGGCATGAACACTGAAGCTTTCTTT
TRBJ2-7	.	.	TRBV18	CASSPPGRGRYEQYF	TGTGCCAGCTCACCACCGGGGCGGGGTCGCTACGAGCAGTACTTC
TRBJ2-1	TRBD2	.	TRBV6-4	CASSAGSGGGHEQFF	TGTGCCAGCAGTGCAGGTAGCGGGGGGGGCCATGAGCAGTTCTTC
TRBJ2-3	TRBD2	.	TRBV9	CASSPASGSRMTDTQYF	TGTGCCAGCAGCCCCGCCAGCGGGAGTAGAATGACAGATACGCAGTATTTT
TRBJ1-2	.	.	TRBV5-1	CASSLSGGRHGYTF	TGCGCCAGCAGCCTCTCGGGGGGGCGCCACGGCTACACCTTC
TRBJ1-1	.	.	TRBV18	CASSWSGYHTEAFF	TGTGCCAGCTCATGGTCAGGTTACCACACTGAAGCTTTCTTT
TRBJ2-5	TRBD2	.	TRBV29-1	CSARDAGGPEETQYF	TGCAGCGCCCGGGATGCGGGAGGGCCTGAGGAGACCCAGTACTTC
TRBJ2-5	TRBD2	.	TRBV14	CASSQAGGPETQYF	TGTGCCAGCAGCCAAGCGGGGGGGCCAGAGACCCAGTACTTC
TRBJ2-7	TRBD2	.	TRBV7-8	CASSRGLAGGYEQYF	TGTGCCAGCAGCCGCGGACTAGCGGGAGGGTACGAGCAGTACTTC
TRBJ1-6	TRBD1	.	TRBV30	CAWVGQPNSPLHF	TGTGCCTGGGTGGGACAGCCCAATTCACCCCTCCACTTT
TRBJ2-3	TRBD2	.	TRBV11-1	CASSFRLARTDTQYF	TGTGCCAGCAGCTTTCGACTAGCGAGAACAGATACGCAGTATTTT
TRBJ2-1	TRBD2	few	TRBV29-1	CSVGRLAGKDNEQFF	TGCAGCGTGGGACGACTAGCTGGGAAGGACAATGAGCAGTTCTTC
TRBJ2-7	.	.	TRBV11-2	CASSLAPVRGNEQYF	TGTGCCAGCAGCTTAGCGCCGGTTCGGGGGAACGAGCAGTACTTC
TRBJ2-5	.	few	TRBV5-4	CASSQKLAQETQYF	TGTGCCAGCAGCCAAAAACTAGCCCAAGAGACCCAGTACTTC
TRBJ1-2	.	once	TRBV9	CASSPFGRGEYGYTF	TGTGCCAGCAGCCCCTTCGGGAGGGGAGAATATGGCTACACCTTC
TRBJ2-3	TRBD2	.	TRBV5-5	CASSLTGTSASDTQYF	TGTGCCAGCAGCTTGACAGGGACTAGCGCATCAGATACGCAGTATTTT
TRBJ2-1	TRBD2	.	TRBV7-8	CASSLSTIAGRGNEQFF	TGTGCCAGCAGCCTGAGCACCATAGCGGGAAGAGGTAATGAGCAGTTCTTC
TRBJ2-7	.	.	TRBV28	CASSLPHPTRTASYEQYF	TGTGCCAGCAGTTTACCTCACCCGACCAGGACAGCCTCGTACGAGCAGTACTTC
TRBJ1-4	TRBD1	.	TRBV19	CASSIDRGRREKLFF	TGTGCCAGTAGTATCGACAGGGGGCGCCGCGAAAAACTGTTTTTT
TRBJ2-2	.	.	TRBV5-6	CASSLKLATGELFF	TGTGCCAGCAGCTTGAAGCTCGCCACCGGGGAGCTGTTTTTT
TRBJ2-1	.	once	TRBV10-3	CAISESEAEQFF	TGTGCCATCAGTGAGTCTGAGGCTGAGCAGTTCTTC
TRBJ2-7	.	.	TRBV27	CASSQSRVFPDEQYF	TGTGCCAGCTCCCAAAGCAGGGTATTTCCAGACGAGCAGTACTTC